The 17 T cell receptor beta chains below were found in one sample sequenced in a study of blood T cell repertoires in COVID-19. Method: immunoSEQ multiplex PCR; TCRdb's copy keeps in-frame clones and lacks some. The table includes roughly 12,000 clones, roughly nine tenths detected once. Source material: peripheral blood. Every receptor here comes from a woman aged 60 to 75 with active COVID-19.

The genes are TRBV27 and TRBJ2-1, with 8 bases aligning to TRBD2. V was pared by 2 bases and J by 5 bases, with 2 bases of the junction left unmatched. The CDR3 is made up of 14 amino acids. In germline, CDR1 is MNHEY, CDR2 SMNVEV (reference sequence). The CDR3 is CASSLAGGHNEQFF. CDR3 nucleotides: TGTGCCAGCAGTTTAGCGGGGGGCCACAATGAGCAGTTCTTC.

This chain links TRBV6-1 with TRBJ2-3, with D possibly matching TRBD1 (6 bases). This CDR3 spans 15 amino acids. Trimming took off 1 base at V and 0 bases at J, with 8 bases between the two ends. Looked up from germline, CDR1 is MNHNS and CDR2 is SASEGT. The CDR3 nucleotides are TGTGCCAGCAGTGAAGGGGGGCGGAGCACAGATACGCAGTATTTT. Encoded protein: CASSEGGRSTDTQYF.

This clone was counted once. The rearrangement joins TRBV7-9 to TRBJ2-5, with 7 bases aligning to TRBD2. CDR1 and CDR2 (germline): SEHNR, FQNEAQ (reference sequence). The ends lost 4 bases at V and 1 base at J; junction bases unmatched: 6. The CDR3 is 15 amino acids. The DNA for the CDR3 is TGTGCCAGCAGCTCCCTGACTAGCTCCCAAGAGACCCAGTACTTC. It specifies CASSSLTSSQETQYF.

The V and J genes are TRBV3-1 (or the pseudogene TRBV3-2) and TRBJ2-2; possible D gene TRBD2, 6 bases. The CDR3 sequence is 16 residues long. The germline V gene has CDR1 LGHDT and CDR2 YNNKEL (reference sequence). Trimming took 2 bases from V and 6 from J, leaving 16 bases between them. CDR3 nucleotides: TGTGCCAGCAGCCAACACTGGGACTCCCTCGCCGGGGAGCTGTTTTTT. It encodes CASSQHWDSLAGELFF.

The chain couples TRBV30 to TRBJ2-2; 7 nucleotides agree with TRBD2. With V trimmed by 8 bases and J by 1 base, 4 bases remained unmatched. Germline-derived CDR1 and CDR2 are GTSNPN and SVGIG (reference sequence). This CDR3 has 13 amino acids. The CDR3 here is CALAAGNTGELFF. CDR3 DNA sequence: TGTGCCCTAGCGGCAGGGAACACCGGGGAGCTGTTTTTT.

This clone has more than one count but fewer than ten. The CDR3 reads CAWDSVGHQPQHF. CDR3 DNA: TGTGCCTGGGACAGTGTGGGGCATCAGCCCCAGCATTTT. The genes are TRBV30 and TRBJ1-5; weak D call: TRBD1 (5 bases). The ends were cut back, 5 bases at V and 5 bases at J, with 13 bases in the middle. Germline loops: CDR1 GTSNPN, CDR2 SVGIG (reference sequence). The CDR3 consists of 13 residues.

The chain combines TRBV18 with TRBJ1-5, with 7 nucleotides matching TRBD1. J was trimmed by 9 bases and V by 4 bases; bases with no gene match: 6. Germline CDR1 KGHSH, CDR2 LQKENI. The CDR3 has 13 residues. CDR3 coding DNA: TGTGCCAGCTCACAAGGACAGGTGAGGCCCCAGCATTTT. It codes for CASSQGQVRPQHF.

V and J are TRBV6-6 and TRBJ2-3, with a weak D call TRBD1 (5 bases). Looked up from germline, CDR1 is MNHNY and CDR2 is SVGAGI (reference sequence). V lost 7 bases and J 4 bases, leaving 12 bases between the germline ends. The CDR3 has 13 amino acids. The CDR3 region has the DNA TGTGCCAGCAACTTCCAGGGCCCAGATACGCAGTATTTT. As protein: CASNFQGPDTQYF.

This chain links TRBV3-1 (or the pseudogene TRBV3-2) with TRBJ1-1, with no clear D. The CDR3 is made up of 15 amino acids. CDR1 is LGHDT, CDR2 YNNKEL, per germline (reference sequence). V was trimmed by 3 bases and J by 7 bases, leaving 18 bases between them. CDR3 bases: TGTGCCAGCAGCCAGGGCCCCTCAACTGAGTATGAAGCTTTCTTT. Residues: CASSQGPSTEYEAFF.

This clone was counted a few times. CDR3 amino acids: CASSVSWGERTQYF. The CDR3 DNA sequence: TGTGCCAGCAGCGTAAGTTGGGGGGAACGGACCCAGTACTTC. The V and J genes are TRBV9 and TRBJ2-5; TRBD2 is a possible D gene (6 bases). This CDR3 has 14 amino acids. The ends were cut back, 1 base at V and 7 bases at J, with 14 bases in the middle. Per the germline V gene, CDR1 is SGDLS and CDR2 is YYNGEE.

The J gene is TRBJ2-7, the V gene TRBV3-1 (or the pseudogene TRBV3-2); D call uncertain. Germline V gene sequence: CDR1 LGHDT, CDR2 YNNKEL (reference sequence). CDR3 size: 12 residues. Trimming left V 1 base short and J 4 bases short, with 5 bases between. CDR3 nucleotide sequence: TGTGCCAGCAGCCAAGGCGGTTACGAGCAGTACTTC. It specifies CASSQGGYEQYF.

DNA of the CDR3: TGTGCCAGCAGCTTCGACGGGACAGGGGGGAATGAGCAGTTCTTC. It encodes CASSFDGTGGNEQFF. The J gene is TRBJ2-1, the V gene TRBV5-6, with TRBD1 matching over 11 bases. The germline gives CDR1 SGHDT, CDR2 YYEEEE. The V gene end was trimmed by 2 bases and the J gene end by 7 bases; junction bases not matched to a gene: 5. The CDR3 totals 15 residues.

The chain joins TRBV6-1 to TRBJ2-2; possible D gene TRBD2, 6 bases. Trimming removed 3 bases at V and 9 bases at J, with 11 bases between. Germline lookup yields CDR1 MNHNS and CDR2 SASEGT. This CDR3 is 13 amino acids long. CDR3 bases: TGTGCCAGCAGTGAGATGGGACTGAGGGAGCTGTTTTTT. Translating gives CASSEMGLRELFF.

The V and J genes are TRBV3-1 (or the pseudogene TRBV3-2) and TRBJ2-7, with D possibly matching TRBD2 (6 bases). Trimming removed 5 bases from V and 4 bases from J, with 6 bases in between. The CDR3 runs 11 residues. Germline assignment: CDR1 LGHDT and CDR2 YNNKEL (reference sequence). CDR3 nucleotide sequence: TGTGCCAGCAGCGGGGGGTACGAGCAGTACGTC. It yields the protein CASSGGYEQYV.

The rearrangement joins TRBV24-1 to TRBJ1-1, with 7 bases matching TRBD1. Trimming took 4 bases from V and 4 from J; bases not matched to a gene: 8. This CDR3 has 15 amino acids. CDR1 is KGHDR, CDR2 SFDVKD, per germline. This CDR3 is CATSDPRQGGTEAFF. Written as DNA, the CDR3 is TGTGCCACCAGTGACCCTCGACAGGGAGGCACTGAAGCTTTCTTT.

This chain connects TRBV6-1 to TRBJ2-7; tentative D call: TRBD1 (6 bases). The CDR3 has 16 amino acids. The V and J ends lost 1 base and 1 base respectively, with 14 bases between them. Germline V gene sequence: CDR1 MNHNS, CDR2 SASEGT. The CDR3 region is CASSEVGRGSSYEQYV. CDR3 coding DNA: TGTGCCAGCAGTGAAGTAGGCAGGGGTTCGTCCTACGAGCAGTACGTC.

The chain links TRBV3-1 (or the pseudogene TRBV3-2) to TRBJ1-4; D gene ambiguous. The length of the CDR3 is 13 residues. V was cut by 3 bases and J by 6 bases, with 8 bases left in between. CDR1 and CDR2 from the germline V gene are LGHDT and YNNKEL (reference sequence). The CDR3 loop reads CASSQRSDEKLFF. The CDR3 DNA sequence: TGTGCCAGCAGCCAGAGGTCGGATGAAAAACTGTTTTTT.